This note documents a single T cell receptor beta chain sequence. The data were obtained in a study of cytomegalovirus exposure and HLA in healthy donors. The CDR3 is made up of 16 amino acids. Germline V gene sequence: CDR1 MNHEY, CDR2 SMNVEV (reference sequence). Trimming shortened V by 8 bases and J by 2 bases, and 22 bases separated the two germline ends. PCR was performed using 60 Vbeta and 13 Jbeta primers. Data came from immunoSEQ multiplex PCR; TCRdb stores just in-frame clones and leaves some out. This table has 55,000 or so clones, over 80% appearing once. Material: PBMCs. The sequence derives from a man in his thirties or forties in good health and CMV-seronegative. V usage is TRBV27 and J usage is TRBJ2-7, with TRBD2 as a possible D gene (6 bases). The CDR3 reads CASGQVAGLTTYEQYF. CDR3 DNA: TGTGCCAGCGGCCAGGTGGCGGGACTGACTACCTACGAGCAGTACTTC.